This T cell receptor beta chain came from a study of blood T cell repertoires in COVID-19. The V end lost 4 bases, the J end lost 6 bases, and 19 bases lay between the germline ends. Germline V CDR1 and CDR2: MNHEY, SVGAGI. This CDR3 is built from 15 residues. Original processing notes: Counts of nucleated cells, estimated from reference gene primer amplification, were obtained. TCRdb's copy holds only in-frame clones and misses some; the assay was immunoSEQ multiplex PCR. That table supplies the V and J calls and clone size; D and trimming were determined from the DNA. The sample consists of fewer than 250,000 clones, 88% of them appearing once.

The chain has TRBV6-5 and TRBJ2-7; D remains ambiguous. The clonotype comes from a man in his sixties or seventies with acute or convalescent COVID-19. The sequenced sample consisted of peripheral blood. CDR3 coding DNA: TGTGCCAGCAGTTTTTCGCGTCTAGTAGTCTCCGAGCAGTACTTC. It codes for CASSFSRLVVSEQYF.